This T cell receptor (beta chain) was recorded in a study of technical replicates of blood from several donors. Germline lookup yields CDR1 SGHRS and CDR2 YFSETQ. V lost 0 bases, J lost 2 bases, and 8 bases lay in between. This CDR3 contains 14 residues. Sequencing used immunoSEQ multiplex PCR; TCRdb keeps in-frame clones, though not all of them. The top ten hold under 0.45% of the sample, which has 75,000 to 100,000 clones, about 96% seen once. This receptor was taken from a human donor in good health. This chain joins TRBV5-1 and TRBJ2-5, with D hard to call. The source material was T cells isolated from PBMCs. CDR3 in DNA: TGCGCCAGCAGCTTGGAGCTTTCACAAGAGACCCAGTACTTC. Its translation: CASSLELSQETQYF.